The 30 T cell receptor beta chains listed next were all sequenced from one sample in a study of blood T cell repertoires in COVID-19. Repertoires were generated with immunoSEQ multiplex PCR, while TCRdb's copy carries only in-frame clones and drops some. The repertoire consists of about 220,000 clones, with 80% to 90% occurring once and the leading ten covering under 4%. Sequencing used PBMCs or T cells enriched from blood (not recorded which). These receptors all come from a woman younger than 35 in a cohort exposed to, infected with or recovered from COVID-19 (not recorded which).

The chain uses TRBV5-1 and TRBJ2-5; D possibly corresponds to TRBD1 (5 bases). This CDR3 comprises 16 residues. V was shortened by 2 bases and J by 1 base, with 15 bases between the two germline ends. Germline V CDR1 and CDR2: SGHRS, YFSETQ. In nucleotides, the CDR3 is TGCGCCAGCAGCTTCTCCTTGGGGCGCCTCCAAGAGACCCAGTACTTC. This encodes CASSFSLGRLQETQYF.

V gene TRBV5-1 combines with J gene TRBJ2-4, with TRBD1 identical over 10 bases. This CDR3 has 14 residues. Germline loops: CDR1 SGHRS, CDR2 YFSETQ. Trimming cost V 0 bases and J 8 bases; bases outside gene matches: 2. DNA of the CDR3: TGCGCCAGCAGCTTGGATGGGACAGGGGACATTCAGTACTTC. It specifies CASSLDGTGDIQYF.

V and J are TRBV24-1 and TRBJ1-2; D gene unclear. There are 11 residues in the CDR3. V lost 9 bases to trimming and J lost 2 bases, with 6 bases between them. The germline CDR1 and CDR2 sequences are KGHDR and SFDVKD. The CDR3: CATEGNYGYTF. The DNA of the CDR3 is TGTGCCACCGAGGGAAACTATGGCTACACCTTC.

CDR3 nucleotides: TGTGCCAGCAGCTTAGTGAGGGGGCCGGGAGGGGAGCAGTACTTC. It is translated as CASSLVRGPGGEQYF. V gene TRBV7-8 combines with J gene TRBJ2-7, with a weak D call TRBD2 (8 bases). V lost 1 base and J lost 7, with 17 bases in between. Germline V CDR1 and CDR2: SGHVS, FQNEAQ. The length of the CDR3 is 15 residues.

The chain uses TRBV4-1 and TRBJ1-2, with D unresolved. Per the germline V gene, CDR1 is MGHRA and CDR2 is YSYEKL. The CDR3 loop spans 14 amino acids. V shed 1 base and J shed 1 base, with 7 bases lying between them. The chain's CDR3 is CASSQGHSNYGYTF. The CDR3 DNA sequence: TGCGCCAGCAGCCAAGGGCACAGTAACTATGGCTACACCTTC.

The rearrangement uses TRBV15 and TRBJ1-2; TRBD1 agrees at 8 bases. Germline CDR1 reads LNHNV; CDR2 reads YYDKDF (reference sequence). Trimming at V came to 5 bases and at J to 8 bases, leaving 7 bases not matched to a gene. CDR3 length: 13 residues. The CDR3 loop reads CATSARTGSGYTF. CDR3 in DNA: TGTGCCACCAGCGCCCGGACAGGGAGCGGCTACACCTTC.

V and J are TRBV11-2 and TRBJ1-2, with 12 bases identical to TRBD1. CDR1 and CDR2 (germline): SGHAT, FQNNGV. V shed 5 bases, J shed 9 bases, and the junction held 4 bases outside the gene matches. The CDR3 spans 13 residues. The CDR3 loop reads CASSPGTGGSYTF. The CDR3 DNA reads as TGTGCCAGCAGCCCCGGGACAGGGGGCAGCTACACCTTC.

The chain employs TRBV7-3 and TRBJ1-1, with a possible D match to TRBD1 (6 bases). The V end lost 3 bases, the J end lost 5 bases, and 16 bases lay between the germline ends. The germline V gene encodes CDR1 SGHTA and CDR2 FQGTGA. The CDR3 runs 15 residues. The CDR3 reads CASSLGSGAGTEAFF. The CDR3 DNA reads TGTGCCAGCAGCTTGGGTTCAGGGGCAGGAACTGAAGCTTTCTTT.

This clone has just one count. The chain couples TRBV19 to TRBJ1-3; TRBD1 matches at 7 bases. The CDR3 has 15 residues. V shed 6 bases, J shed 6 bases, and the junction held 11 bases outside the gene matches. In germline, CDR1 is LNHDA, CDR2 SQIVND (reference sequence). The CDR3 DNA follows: TGTGCCAGTAGGAACCCGACAGGGCGTTCAAACACCATATATTTT. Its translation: CASRNPTGRSNTIYF.

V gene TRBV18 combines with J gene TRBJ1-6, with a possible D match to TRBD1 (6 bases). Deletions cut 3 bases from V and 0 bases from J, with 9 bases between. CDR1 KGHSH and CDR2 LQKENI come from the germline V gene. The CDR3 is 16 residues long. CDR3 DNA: TGTGCCAGCTCACCGCAGGGGTCCTCCTATAATTCACCCCTCCACTTT. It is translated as CASSPQGSSYNSPLHF.

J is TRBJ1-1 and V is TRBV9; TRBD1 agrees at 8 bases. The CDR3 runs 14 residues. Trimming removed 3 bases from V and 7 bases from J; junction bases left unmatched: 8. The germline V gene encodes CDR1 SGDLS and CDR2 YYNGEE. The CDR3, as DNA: TGTGCCAGCAGCGAAGGCGGACAGGGCCGTGAAGCTTTCTTT. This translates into CASSEGGQGREAFF.

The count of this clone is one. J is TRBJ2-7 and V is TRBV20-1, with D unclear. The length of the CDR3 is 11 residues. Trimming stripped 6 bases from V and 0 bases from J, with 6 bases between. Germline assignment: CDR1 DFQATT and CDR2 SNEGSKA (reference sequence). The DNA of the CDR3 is TGCAGTGCAAAGAGCTCCTACGAGCAGTACTTC. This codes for CSAKSSYEQYF.

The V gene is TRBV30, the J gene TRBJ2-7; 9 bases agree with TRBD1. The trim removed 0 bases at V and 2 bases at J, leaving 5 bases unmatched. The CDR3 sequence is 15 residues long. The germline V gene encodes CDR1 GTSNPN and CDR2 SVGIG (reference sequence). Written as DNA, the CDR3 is TGTGCCTGGAGTGTGGGATGGACAGGGGCCTACGAGCAGTACTTC. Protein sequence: CAWSVGWTGAYEQYF.

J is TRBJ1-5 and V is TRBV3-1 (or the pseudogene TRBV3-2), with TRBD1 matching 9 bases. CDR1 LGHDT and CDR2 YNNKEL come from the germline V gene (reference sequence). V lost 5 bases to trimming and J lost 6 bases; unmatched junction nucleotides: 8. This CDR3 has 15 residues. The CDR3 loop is CASSERTGASQPQHF. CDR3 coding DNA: TGTGCCAGCAGCGAGCGGACAGGGGCGAGTCAGCCCCAGCATTTT.

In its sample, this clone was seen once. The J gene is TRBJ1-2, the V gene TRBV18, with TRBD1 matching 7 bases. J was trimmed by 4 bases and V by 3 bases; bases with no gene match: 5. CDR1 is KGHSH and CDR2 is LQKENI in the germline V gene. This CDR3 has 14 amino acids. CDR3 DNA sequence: TGTGCCAGCTCACCGCCGACAGGGTTCTATGGCTACACCTTC. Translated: CASSPPTGFYGYTF.

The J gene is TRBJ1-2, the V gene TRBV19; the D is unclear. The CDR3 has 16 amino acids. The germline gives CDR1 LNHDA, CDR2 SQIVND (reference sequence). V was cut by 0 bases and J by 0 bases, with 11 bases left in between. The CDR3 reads CASSIDQEESNYGYTF. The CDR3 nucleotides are TGTGCCAGTAGTATAGATCAGGAGGAGTCTAACTATGGCTACACCTTC.

CDR3 protein: CAISVVGGADSGANVLTF. Written as DNA, the CDR3 is TGTGCCATCAGTGTGGTAGGGGGGGCGGACTCTGGGGCCAACGTCCTGACTTTC. This chain links TRBV10-3 with TRBJ2-6, with a tentative D call TRBD2 (7 bases). CDR1 and CDR2 from the germline V gene are ENHRY and SYGVKD. The V and J ends lost 4 bases and 0 bases respectively, with 16 bases between them. The CDR3 length is 18 residues.

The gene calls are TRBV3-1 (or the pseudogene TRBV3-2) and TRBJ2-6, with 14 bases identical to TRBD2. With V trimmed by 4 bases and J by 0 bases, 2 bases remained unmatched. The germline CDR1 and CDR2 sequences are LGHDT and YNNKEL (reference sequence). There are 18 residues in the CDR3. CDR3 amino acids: CASSLGLAGASGANVLTF. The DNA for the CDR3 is TGTGCCAGCAGCCTGGGACTAGCGGGAGCCTCTGGGGCCAACGTCCTGACTTTC.

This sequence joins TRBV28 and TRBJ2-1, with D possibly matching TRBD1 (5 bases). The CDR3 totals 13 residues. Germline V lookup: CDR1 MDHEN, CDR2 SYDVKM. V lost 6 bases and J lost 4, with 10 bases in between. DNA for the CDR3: TGTGCCAGCAGCCCGCAGGGATACAATGAGCAGTTCTTC. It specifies CASSPQGYNEQFF.

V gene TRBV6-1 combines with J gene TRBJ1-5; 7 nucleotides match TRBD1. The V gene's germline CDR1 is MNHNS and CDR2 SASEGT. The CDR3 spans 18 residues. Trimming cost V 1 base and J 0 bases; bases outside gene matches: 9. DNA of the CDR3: TGTGCCAGCAGTGAAGAGGGGACAGCTCGCTATAGCAATCAGCCCCAGCATTTT. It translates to CASSEEGTARYSNQPQHF.

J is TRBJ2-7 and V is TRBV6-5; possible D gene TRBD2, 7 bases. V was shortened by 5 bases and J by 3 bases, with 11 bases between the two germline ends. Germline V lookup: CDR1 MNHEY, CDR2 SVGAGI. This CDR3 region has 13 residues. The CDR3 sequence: CASSRGGVYEQYF. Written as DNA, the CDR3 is TGTGCCAGCAGTCGAGGGGGGGTCTACGAGCAGTACTTC.

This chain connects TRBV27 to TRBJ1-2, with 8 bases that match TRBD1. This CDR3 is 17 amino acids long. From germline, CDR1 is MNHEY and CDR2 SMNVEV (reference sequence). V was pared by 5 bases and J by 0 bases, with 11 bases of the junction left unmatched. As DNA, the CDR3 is TGTGCCAGCAGTCTAAAACCTGGACAGGGCGCTAACTATGGCTACACCTTC. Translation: CASSLKPGQGANYGYTF.

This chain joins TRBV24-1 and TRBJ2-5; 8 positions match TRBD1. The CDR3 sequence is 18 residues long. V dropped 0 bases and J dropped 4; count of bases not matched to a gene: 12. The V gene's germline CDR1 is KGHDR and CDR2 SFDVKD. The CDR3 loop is CATSDLQLGEQGGETQYF. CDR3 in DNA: TGTGCCACCAGTGATTTGCAGTTAGGGGAACAGGGGGGAGAGACCCAGTACTTC.

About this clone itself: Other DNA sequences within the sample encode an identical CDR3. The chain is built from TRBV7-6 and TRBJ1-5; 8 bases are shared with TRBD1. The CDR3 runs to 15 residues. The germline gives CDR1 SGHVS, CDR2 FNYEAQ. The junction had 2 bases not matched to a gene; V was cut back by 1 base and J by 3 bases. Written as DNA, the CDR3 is TGTGCCAGCAGCTTAGGGCAGGGGGCCAATCAGCCCCAGCATTTT. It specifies CASSLGQGANQPQHF.

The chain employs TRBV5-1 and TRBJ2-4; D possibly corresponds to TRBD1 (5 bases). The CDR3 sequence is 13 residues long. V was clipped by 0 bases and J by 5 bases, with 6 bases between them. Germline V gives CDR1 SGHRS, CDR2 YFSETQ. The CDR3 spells CASSLEQENIQYF. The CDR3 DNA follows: TGCGCCAGCAGCTTGGAACAGGAAAACATTCAGTACTTC.

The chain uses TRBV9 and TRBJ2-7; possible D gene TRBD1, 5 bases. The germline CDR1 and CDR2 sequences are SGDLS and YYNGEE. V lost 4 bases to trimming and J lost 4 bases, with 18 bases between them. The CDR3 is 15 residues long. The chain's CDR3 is CASSRQTETSYEQYF. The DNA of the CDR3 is TGTGCCAGCAGCAGACAGACAGAGACGAGTTACGAGCAGTACTTC.

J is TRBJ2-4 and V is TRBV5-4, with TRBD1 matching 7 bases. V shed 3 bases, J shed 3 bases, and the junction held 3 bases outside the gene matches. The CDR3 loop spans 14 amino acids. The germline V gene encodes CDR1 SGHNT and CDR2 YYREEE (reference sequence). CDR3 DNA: TGTGCCAGCAGCTCCGGGGACAGCAAAAACATTCAGTACTTC. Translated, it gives CASSSGDSKNIQYF.

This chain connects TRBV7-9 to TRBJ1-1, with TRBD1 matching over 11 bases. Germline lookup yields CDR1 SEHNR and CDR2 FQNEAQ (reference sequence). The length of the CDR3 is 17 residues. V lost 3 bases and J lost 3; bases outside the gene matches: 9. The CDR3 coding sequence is TGTGCCAGCAGCTTTGCTCCGGGACAGGGGGTCGACACTGAAGCTTTCTTT. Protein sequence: CASSFAPGQGVDTEAFF.

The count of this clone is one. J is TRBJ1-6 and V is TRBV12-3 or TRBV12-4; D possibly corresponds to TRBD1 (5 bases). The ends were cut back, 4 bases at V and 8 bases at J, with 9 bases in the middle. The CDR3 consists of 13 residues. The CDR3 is CASSSRGDSPLHF. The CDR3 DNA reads TGTGCCAGCAGTTCCCGGGGGGATTCACCCCTCCACTTT.

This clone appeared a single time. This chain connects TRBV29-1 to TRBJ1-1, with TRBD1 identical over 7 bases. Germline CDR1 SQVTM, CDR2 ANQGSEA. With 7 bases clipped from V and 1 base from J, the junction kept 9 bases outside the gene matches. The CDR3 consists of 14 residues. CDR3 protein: CSASGGTANTEAFF. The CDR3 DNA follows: TGCAGCGCCTCCGGCGGGACAGCGAACACTGAAGCTTTCTTT.